This record looks at one T cell receptor (beta chain) sequence and its context. What it binds is unknown. This specimen belongs to a study of OX40 agonist ivuxolimab in advanced cancers. Study-wide context: Ivuxolimab, an agonist antibody against OX40 (CD134), was given to patients. Study-wide results and caveats: In the expanded peripheral T cells, antigen specificity was never determined.

V was trimmed by 6 bases and J by 4 bases, leaving 9 bases between them. The CDR3 extends over 11 amino acids. The germline V gene encodes CDR1 SQVTM and CDR2 ANQGSEA. Sequencing was performed with immunoSEQ multiplex PCR; in TCRdb, only in-frame clones are kept and a portion is missing. The sample lists 60,000 to 75,000 clones; almost 85% were seen once. The TCR comes from an adult with an advanced solid tumor such as melanoma, head and neck, liver or kidney cancer. The chain links TRBV29-1 to TRBJ1-2; a weak D match, TRBD1 (5 bases). The specimen comprised CD4+ or CD8+ T cells sorted from blood, sampled in a trial of the OX40 agonist ivuxolimab. CDR3 nucleotide sequence: TGCAGCGTCCTGGACATCTATGGCTACACCTTC. Protein: CSVLDIYGYTF. The entire variable domain, with the rest obtained from reference TRBV29-1 and TRBJ1-2, is as follows: SAVISQKPSRDICQRGTSLTIQCQVDSQVTMMFWYRQQPGQSLTLIATANQGSEATYESGFVIDKFPISRPNLTFSTLTVSNMSPEDSSIYLCSVLDIYGYTFGSGTRLTVV.